The T cell receptor beta chain described here comes from a study of technical replicates of blood from a handful of donors. Clones were read by immunoSEQ multiplex PCR, and TCRdb kept only the in-frame ones, dropping some. The sample has approximately 76,000 clones; 97% are singletons. The sequenced sample consisted of T cells isolated from PBMCs. The sequence came from a human donor in good health.

This CDR3 is CASSFRLVRNEQYF. In DNA form, the CDR3 reads TGTGCCAGTAGTTTCCGACTAGTTCGGAACGAGCAGTACTTC. The V call is TRBV19, the J call TRBJ2-7; D perhaps matches TRBD2 (6 bases). Germline loops: CDR1 LNHDA, CDR2 SQIVND (reference sequence). The V end lost 5 bases, the J end lost 5 bases, and 16 bases lay between the germline ends. The CDR3 totals 14 residues.